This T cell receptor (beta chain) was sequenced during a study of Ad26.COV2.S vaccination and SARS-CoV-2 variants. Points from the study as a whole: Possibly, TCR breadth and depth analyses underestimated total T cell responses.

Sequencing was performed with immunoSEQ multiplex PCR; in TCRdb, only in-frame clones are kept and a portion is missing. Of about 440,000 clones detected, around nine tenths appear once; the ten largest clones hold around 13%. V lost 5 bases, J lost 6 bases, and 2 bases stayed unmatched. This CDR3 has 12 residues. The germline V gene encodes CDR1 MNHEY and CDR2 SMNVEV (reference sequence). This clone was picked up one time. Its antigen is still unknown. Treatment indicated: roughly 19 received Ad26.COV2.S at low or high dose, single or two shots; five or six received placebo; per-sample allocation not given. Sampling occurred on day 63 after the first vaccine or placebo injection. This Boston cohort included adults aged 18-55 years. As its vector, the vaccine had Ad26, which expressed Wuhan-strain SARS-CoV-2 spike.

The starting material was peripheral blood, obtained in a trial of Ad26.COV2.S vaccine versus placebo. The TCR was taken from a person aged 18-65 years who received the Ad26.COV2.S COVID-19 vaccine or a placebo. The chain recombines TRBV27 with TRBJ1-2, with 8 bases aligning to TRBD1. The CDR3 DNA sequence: TGTGCCAGCAGTGGACAGGGCGATGGCTACACCTTC. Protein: CASSGQGDGYTF.